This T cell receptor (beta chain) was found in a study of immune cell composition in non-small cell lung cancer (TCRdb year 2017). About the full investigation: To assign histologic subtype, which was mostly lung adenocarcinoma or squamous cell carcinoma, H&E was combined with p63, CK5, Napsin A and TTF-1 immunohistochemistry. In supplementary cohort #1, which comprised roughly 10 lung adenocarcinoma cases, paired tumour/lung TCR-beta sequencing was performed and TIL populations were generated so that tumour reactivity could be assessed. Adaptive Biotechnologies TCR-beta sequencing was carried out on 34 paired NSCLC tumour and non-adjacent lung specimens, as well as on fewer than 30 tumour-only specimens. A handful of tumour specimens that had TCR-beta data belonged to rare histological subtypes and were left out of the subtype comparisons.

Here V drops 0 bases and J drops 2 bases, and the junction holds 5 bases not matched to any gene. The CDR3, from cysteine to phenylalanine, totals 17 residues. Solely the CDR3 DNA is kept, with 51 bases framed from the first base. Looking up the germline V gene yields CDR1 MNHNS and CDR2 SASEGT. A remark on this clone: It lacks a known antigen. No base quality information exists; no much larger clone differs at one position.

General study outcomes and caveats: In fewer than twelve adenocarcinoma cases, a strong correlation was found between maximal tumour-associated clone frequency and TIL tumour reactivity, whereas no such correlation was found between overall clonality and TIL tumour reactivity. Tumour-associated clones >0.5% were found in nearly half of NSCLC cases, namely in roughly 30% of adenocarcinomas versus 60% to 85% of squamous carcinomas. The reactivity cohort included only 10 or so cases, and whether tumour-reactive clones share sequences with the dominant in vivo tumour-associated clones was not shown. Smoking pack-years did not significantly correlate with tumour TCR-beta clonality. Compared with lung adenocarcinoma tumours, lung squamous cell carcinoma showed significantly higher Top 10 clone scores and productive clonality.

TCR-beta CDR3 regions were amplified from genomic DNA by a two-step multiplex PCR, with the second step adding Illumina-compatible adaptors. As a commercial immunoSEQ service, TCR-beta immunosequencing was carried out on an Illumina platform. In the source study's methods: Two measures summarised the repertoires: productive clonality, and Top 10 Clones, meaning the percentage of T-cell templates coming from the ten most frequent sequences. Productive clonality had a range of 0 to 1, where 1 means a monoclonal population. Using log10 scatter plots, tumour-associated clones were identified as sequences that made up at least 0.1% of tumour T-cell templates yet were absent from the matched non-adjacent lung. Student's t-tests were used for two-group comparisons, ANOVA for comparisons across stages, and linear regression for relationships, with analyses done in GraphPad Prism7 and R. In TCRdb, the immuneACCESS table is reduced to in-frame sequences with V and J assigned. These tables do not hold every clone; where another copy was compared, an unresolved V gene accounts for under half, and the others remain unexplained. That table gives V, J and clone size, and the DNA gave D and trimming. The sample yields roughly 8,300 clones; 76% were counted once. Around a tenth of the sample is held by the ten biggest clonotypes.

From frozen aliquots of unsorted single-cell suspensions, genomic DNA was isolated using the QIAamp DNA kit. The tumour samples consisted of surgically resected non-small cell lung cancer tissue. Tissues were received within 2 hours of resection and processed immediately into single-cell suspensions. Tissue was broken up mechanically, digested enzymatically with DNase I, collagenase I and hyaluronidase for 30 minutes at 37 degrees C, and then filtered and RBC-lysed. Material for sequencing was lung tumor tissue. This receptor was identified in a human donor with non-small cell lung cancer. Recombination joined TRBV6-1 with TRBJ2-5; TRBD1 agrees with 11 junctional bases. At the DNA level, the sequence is TGTGCCAGCAGTGAAGCAGGGACAGGGGGTCTTCAAGAGACCCAGTACTTC. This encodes CASSEAGTGGLQETQYF.